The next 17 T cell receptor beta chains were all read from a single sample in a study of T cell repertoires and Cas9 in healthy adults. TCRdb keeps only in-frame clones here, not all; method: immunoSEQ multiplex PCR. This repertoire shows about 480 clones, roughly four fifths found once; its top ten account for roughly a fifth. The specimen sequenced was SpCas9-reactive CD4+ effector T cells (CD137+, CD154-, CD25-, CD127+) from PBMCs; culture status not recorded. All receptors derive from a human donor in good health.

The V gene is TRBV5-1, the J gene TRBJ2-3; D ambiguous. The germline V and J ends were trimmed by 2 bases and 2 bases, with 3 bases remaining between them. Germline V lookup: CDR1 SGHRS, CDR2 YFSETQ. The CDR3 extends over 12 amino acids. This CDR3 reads CASSFSTDTQYF. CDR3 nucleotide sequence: TGCGCCAGCAGCTTCTCCACAGATACGCAGTATTTT.

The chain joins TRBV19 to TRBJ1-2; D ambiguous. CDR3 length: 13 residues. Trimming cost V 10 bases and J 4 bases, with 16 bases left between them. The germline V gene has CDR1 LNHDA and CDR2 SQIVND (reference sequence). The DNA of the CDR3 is TGTGCCACCGAAGACTCCGGCCTCTATGGCTACACCTTC. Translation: CATEDSGLYGYTF.

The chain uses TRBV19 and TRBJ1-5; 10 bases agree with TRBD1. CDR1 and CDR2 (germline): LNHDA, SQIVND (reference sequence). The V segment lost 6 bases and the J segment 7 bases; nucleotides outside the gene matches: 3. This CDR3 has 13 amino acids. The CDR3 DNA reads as TGTGCCAGTAGAGGACAGGGGGACCAGCCCCAGCATTTT. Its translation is CASRGQGDQPQHF.

DNA for the CDR3: TGTGCCAGCAGCGCCAGACAGGGGACCTCCTACGAGCAGTACTTC. This sequence encodes CASSARQGTSYEQYF. This sequence joins TRBV5-5 and TRBJ2-5, with 8 bases that match TRBD1. The J call may be incorrect, as the DNA end agrees better with TRBJ2-7. Germline lookup yields CDR1 SGHKS and CDR2 YYEKEE (reference sequence). The CDR3 consists of 15 residues.

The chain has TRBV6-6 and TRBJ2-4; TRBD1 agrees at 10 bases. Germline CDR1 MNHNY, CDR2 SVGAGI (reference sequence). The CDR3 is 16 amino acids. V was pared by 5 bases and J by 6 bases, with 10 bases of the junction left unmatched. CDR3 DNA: TGTGCCAGCAGTCGCGGACAGGGGGAAGGGGGAAACATTCAGTACTTC. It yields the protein CASSRGQGEGGNIQYF.

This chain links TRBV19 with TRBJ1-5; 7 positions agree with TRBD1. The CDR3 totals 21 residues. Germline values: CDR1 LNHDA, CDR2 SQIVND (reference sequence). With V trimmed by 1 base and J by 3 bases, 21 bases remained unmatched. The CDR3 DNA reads TGTGCCAGTAGTATAGTCATAAGTGGCAGGGGGTATACCTTCCTCAATCAGCCCCAGCATTTT. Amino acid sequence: CASSIVISGRGYTFLNQPQHF.

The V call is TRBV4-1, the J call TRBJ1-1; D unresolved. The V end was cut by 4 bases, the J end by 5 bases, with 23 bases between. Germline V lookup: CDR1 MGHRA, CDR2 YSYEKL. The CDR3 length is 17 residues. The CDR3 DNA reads TGCGCCAGCAGCCCGAGGAATTGGGGTTTTAGGGATACTGAAGCTTTCTTT. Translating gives CASSPRNWGFRDTEAFF.

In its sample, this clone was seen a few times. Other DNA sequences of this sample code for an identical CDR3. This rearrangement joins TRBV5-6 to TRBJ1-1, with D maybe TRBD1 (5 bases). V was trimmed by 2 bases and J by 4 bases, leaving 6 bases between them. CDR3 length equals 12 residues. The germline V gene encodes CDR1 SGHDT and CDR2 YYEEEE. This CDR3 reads CASSFGGTEAFF. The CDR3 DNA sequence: TGTGCCAGCAGCTTTGGGGGCACTGAAGCTTTCTTT.

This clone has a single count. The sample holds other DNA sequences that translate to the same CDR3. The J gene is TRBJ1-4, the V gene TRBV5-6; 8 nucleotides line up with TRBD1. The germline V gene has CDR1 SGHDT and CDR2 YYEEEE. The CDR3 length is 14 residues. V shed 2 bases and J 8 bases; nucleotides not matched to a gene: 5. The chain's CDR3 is CASSFQGAGEKLFF. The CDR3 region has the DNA TGTGCCAGCAGCTTTCAGGGGGCAGGAGAAAAACTGTTTTTT.

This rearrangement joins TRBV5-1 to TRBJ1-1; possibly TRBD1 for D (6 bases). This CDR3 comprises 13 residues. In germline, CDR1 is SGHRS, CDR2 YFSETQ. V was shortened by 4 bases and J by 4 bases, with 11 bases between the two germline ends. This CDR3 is CASSQGLSTEAFF. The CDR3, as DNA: TGCGCCAGCAGCCAGGGGCTGAGCACTGAAGCTTTCTTT.

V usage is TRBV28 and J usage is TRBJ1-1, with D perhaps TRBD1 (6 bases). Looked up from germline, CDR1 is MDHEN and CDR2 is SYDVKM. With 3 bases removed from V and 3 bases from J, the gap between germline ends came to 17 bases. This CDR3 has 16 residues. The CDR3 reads CASSFRGAGGDTEAFF. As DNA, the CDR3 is TGTGCCAGCAGTTTCCGGGGGGCGGGGGGAGACACTGAAGCTTTCTTT.

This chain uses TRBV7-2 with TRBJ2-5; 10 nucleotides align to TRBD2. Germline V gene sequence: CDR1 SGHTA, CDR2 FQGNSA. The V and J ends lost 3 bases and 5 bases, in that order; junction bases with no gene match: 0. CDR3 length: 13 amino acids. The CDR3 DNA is TGTGCCAGCAGCTTGACTAGCGGGGAGACCCAGTACTTC. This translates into CASSLTSGETQYF.

The CDR3 coding sequence is TGTGCCAGCAGTTTAGGTAGGTTGCAGCCCCAGCATTTT. Translating gives CASSLGRLQPQHF. The chain links TRBV28 to TRBJ1-5; no definite D call. CDR1 is MDHEN and CDR2 is SYDVKM in the germline V gene. This CDR3 contains 13 residues. V was trimmed by 2 bases and J by 7 bases, leaving 9 bases between them. Full variable domain (rest looked up from reference TRBV28 and TRBJ1-5): DVKVTQSSRYLVKRTGEKVFLECVQDMDHENMFWYRQDPGLGLRLIYFSYDVKMKEKGDIPEGYSVSREKKERFSLILESASTNQTSMYLCASSLGRLQPQHFGDGTRLSIL.

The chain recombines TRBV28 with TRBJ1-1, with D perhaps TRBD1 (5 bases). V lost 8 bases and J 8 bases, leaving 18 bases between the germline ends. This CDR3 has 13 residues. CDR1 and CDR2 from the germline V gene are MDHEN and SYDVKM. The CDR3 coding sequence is TGTGCCAGCGCAACCCTGCAGGGTAGGGAAGCTTTCTTT. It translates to CASATLQGREAFF.

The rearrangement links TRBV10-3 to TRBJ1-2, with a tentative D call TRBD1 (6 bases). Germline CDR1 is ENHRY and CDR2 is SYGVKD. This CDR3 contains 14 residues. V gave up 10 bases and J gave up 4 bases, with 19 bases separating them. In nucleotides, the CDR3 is TGTGCCACGCACGGGACACCCGATGGCTATGGCTACACCTTC. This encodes CATHGTPDGYGYTF.

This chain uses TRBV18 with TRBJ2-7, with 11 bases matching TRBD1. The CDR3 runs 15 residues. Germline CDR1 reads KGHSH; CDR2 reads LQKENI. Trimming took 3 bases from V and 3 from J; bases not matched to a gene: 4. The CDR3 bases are TGTGCCAGCTCACCCAACGGGACAGGGGGCTACGAGCAGTACTTC. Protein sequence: CASSPNGTGGYEQYF.

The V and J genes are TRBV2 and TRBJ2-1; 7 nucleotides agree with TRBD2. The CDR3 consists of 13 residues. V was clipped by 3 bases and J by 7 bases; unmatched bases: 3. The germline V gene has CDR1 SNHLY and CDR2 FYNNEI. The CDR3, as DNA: TGTGCCAGCAGTGAGGGGGGGAAAAATGAGCAGTTCTTC. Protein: CASSEGGKNEQFF.